A selection of T cell receptor beta chains follows, all from one sample in a study of blood T cell repertoires in COVID-19. This table comes from immunoSEQ multiplex PCR, and its TCRdb copy is limited to in-frame clones, with some not included. The table includes just over 300,000 clones, 86% detected once. Material: PBMCs or T cells enriched from blood (not recorded which). Receptors were obtained from a young man who had recovered from COVID-19. CDR3s include the opening cysteine and the closing phenylalanine or tryptophan. The D gene is left open where the match is weak. Where a row states a size, it is once, few, many or the class of an expanded clone; other rows omit it.

>TRBD1|TRBV28|TRBJ1-2|NA
CASRGGGYGYTF
TGTGCCAGCAGAGGGGGCGGCTATGGCTACACCTTC
>TRBD2|TRBV4-2|TRBJ2-1|once
CASSQVLDGGYNEQFF
TGTGCCAGCAGCCAAGTTTTGGACGGGGGGTACAATGAGCAGTTCTTC
>NA|TRBV4-1|TRBJ2-5|NA
CASSQVGGFETQYF
TGCGCCAGCAGCCAAGTAGGAGGGTTCGAGACCCAGTACTTC
>NA|TRBV15|TRBJ2-1|NA
CATSPRGGEQFF
TGTGCCACCAGCCCCCGAGGAGGTGAGCAGTTCTTC
>NA|TRBV19|TRBJ2-6|NA
CASSMAAGKANVLTF
TGTGCCAGTAGTATGGCGGCAGGGAAGGCCAACGTCCTGACTTTC
>TRBD1|TRBV23-1|TRBJ1-2|NA
CASSPCQGAGGYTF
TGCGCCAGCAGTCCTTGCCAGGGGGCGGGTGGCTACACCTTC
>TRBD2|TRBV11-2|TRBJ2-1|NA
CASSPPQRGIYNEQFF
TGTGCCAGCAGCCCGCCCCAGCGGGGTATCTACAATGAGCAGTTCTTC
>NA|TRBV18|TRBJ2-5|once
CASSGQGETQYF
TGTGCCAGCTCGGGTCAGGGTGAGACCCAGTACTTC
>TRBD1|TRBV6-5|TRBJ1-4|NA
CASGRDRGEKLFF
TGTGCCAGCGGACGGGACAGGGGTGAAAAACTGTTTTTT
>NA|TRBV4-1|TRBJ2-1|NA
CASSQDGQLWEQFF
TGCGCCAGCAGCCAAGATGGGCAGCTATGGGAGCAGTTCTTC
>TRBD1|TRBV7-9|TRBJ2-1|NA
CASSPQGTVGNEQFF
TGTGCCAGCAGCCCACAAGGGACAGTGGGTAATGAGCAGTTCTTC
>TRBD2|TRBV27|TRBJ2-5|NA
CASSIAGGVETQYF
TGTGCCAGCAGTATAGCGGGAGGAGTGGAGACCCAGTACTTC
>NA|TRBV5-4|TRBJ2-2|once
CASSQGTSRALNTGELFF
TGTGCCAGCAGCCAGGGGACGTCTCGAGCGTTGAACACCGGGGAGCTGTTTTTT
>NA|TRBV6-1|TRBJ1-1|NA
CASSEQGTTEAFF
TGTGCCAGCAGTGAACAGGGGACCACTGAAGCTTTCTTT
>TRBD1|TRBV7-9|TRBJ1-4|NA
CASSQGQGEKLFF
TGTGCCAGCAGCCAGGGACAGGGTGAAAAACTGTTTTTT
>NA|TRBV12-3/TRBV12-4|TRBJ2-7|NA
CASSLALYEQYF
TGTGCCAGCAGTTTAGCGCTATACGAGCAGTACTTC
>TRBD1|TRBV19|TRBJ2-5|NA
CASSRGQGIIQETQYF
TGTGCCAGTAGCCGTGGACAGGGGATAATACAAGAGACCCAGTACTTC
>TRBD1|TRBV5-6|TRBJ1-6|NA
CASSWGQVGSPLHF
TGTGCCAGCAGCTGGGGACAGGTCGGTTCACCCCTCCACTTT
>TRBD2|TRBV4-1|TRBJ2-1|NA
CASSHSSGGYNEQFF
TGCGCCAGCAGCCACTCTAGCGGGGGCTACAATGAGCAGTTCTTC
>TRBD2|TRBV3-1/TRBV3-2|TRBJ2-3|NA
CASSQDQGAGLTDTQYF
TGTGCCAGCAGCCAAGATCAGGGAGCGGGGCTCACAGATACGCAGTATTTT
>NA|TRBV4-2|TRBJ1-2|NA
CASSHAQYGYTF
TGTGCCAGCAGCCACGCCCAGTATGGCTACACCTTC
>NA|TRBV3-1/TRBV3-2|TRBJ2-5|NA
CASSQDGTRQTQYF
TGTGCCAGCAGCCAAGATGGGACTCGGCAGACCCAGTACTTC
>NA|TRBV19|TRBJ2-7|NA
CASSMRETGEQYF
TGTGCCAGTAGTATGCGGGAAACCGGTGAGCAGTACTTC
>NA|TRBV18|TRBJ1-1|NA
CASSRRGLNTEAFF
TGTGCCAGCTCCCGCAGGGGTCTGAACACTGAAGCTTTCTTT
>TRBD2|TRBV5-1|TRBJ2-3|NA
CASSPGLAGTDTQYF
TGCGCCAGCAGCCCTGGACTAGCGGGCACAGATACGCAGTATTTT
>TRBD1|TRBV29-1|TRBJ2-3|NA
CSVEDGRDSMLGGTDTQYF
TGCAGCGTTGAAGATGGTCGGGACAGTATGCTGGGTGGCACAGATACGCAGTATTTT
>NA|TRBV6-1|TRBJ2-7|NA
CASSERRGSPYEQYF
TGTGCCAGCAGTGAACGCCGAGGGTCCCCCTACGAGCAGTACTTC
>NA|TRBV24-1|TRBJ1-1|NA
CATSVGRDTEAFF
TGTGCCACCAGTGTCGGGAGGGACACTGAAGCTTTCTTT
>TRBD1|TRBV7-9|TRBJ1-3|once
CASSTRDRGNTIYF
TGTGCCAGCAGCACCCGGGACAGGGGAAACACCATATATTTT
>NA|TRBV5-4|TRBJ1-5|NA
CASSPYPRTLRGSNQPQHF
TGTGCCAGCAGCCCCTATCCCCGGACCCTCAGGGGTAGCAATCAGCCCCAGCATTTT
>TRBD1|TRBV5-1|TRBJ2-7|NA
CASSLVPPGQGFNEQYF
TGCGCCAGCAGCTTGGTACCCCCGGGACAGGGGTTTAACGAGCAGTACTTC
>TRBD1|TRBV5-6|TRBJ2-5|NA
CASSEKLTGRQETQYF
TGTGCCAGCTCGGAGAAATTGACAGGGCGCCAAGAGACCCAGTACTTC
>TRBD2|TRBV7-7|TRBJ2-1|NA
CASSSTSGPYNEQFF
TGTGCTAGCAGCTCTACTAGCGGACCTTACAATGAGCAGTTCTTC
>TRBD1|TRBV7-9|TRBJ1-6|NA
CASSLGQGGAYNSPLHF
TGTGCCAGCAGCCTCGGACAGGGGGGCGCGTATAATTCACCCCTCCACTTT
>NA|TRBV21-1|TRBJ2-1|NA
CASIKGTGPHNEQFF
TGTGCCAGCATAAAAGGGACAGGGCCCCACAATGAGCAGTTCTTC
>NA|TRBV28|TRBJ2-1|NA
CASSHSGDQFF
TGTGCCAGCAGTCACTCAGGGGACCAGTTCTTC
>NA|TRBV7-8|TRBJ2-2|NA
CASQPGLGNTGELFF
TGTGCGAGCCAGCCGGGACTCGGAAACACCGGGGAGCTGTTTTTT